Presented here are 6 T cell receptor beta chains from one specimen sequenced in a study of shared clonotypes between healthy human individuals. Profiled with immunoSEQ multiplex PCR; TCRdb holds only in-frame clones, not every one. The sample lists about 1.5 million clones; roughly 95% were seen once. The specimen was naive CD4+ T cells sorted from blood. Subset indicated: CD45RA+ positively selected. These receptors all come from a man aged 30 to 39 in good health.

Comment on this clone: The same CDR3 can be traced to other DNA sequences in this sample. The V call is TRBV5-4, the J call TRBJ1-2; D may be TRBD1 (6 bases). The CDR3 extends over 13 amino acids. Trimming left V 4 bases short and J 2 bases short, with 9 bases between. Germline V gene sequence: CDR1 SGHNT, CDR2 YYREEE (reference sequence). In nucleotides, the CDR3 is TGTGCCAGCAGCCCGGACAGAAACTATGGCTACACCTTC. Translation gives CASSPDRNYGYTF. Full variable domain (remainder filled in from reference TRBV5-4 and TRBJ1-2): ETGVTQSPTHLIKTRGQQVTLRCSSQSGHNTVSWYQQALGQGPQFIFQYYREEENGRGNFPPRFSGLQFPNYSSELNVNALELDDSALYLCASSPDRNYGYTFGSGTRLTVV.

This clone was observed a few times. V gene TRBV2 combines with J gene TRBJ1-2; no clear D. This CDR3 has 12 amino acids. The germline gives CDR1 SNHLY, CDR2 FYNNEI. Deletions cut 3 bases from V and 6 bases from J, with 8 bases between. The CDR3 is CASSDNMDGYTF. For the CDR3, the DNA is TGTGCCAGCAGTGATAACATGGATGGCTACACCTTC.

The V and J genes are TRBV29-1 and TRBJ2-7; TRBD2 might be the D (5 bases). The CDR3 sequence is 13 residues long. The V gene lost 3 bases and the J gene lost 2 bases, with 11 bases spanning the gap. Germline lookup yields CDR1 SQVTM and CDR2 ANQGSEA. In DNA, the CDR3 is TGCAGCGTTGAGTCGGGAAGGACCTACGAGCAGTACTTC. Translation gives CSVESGRTYEQYF.

This sequence joins TRBV7-2 and TRBJ2-7, with D possibly being TRBD2 (5 bases). Germline V gene sequence: CDR1 SGHTA, CDR2 FQGNSA. This CDR3 has 18 amino acids. V lost 0 bases and J 0 bases, leaving 18 bases between the germline ends. CDR3 DNA sequence: TGTGCCAGCAGCTTAGCGTATAGGTGGGAGAGAAGCTCCTACGAGCAGTACTTC. It translates to CASSLAYRWERSSYEQYF.

This clone appeared once. The gene calls are TRBV14 and TRBJ1-3; 7 bases match TRBD1. The CDR3 length is 14 residues. Germline-derived CDR1 and CDR2 are SGHDN and FVKESK. V shed 6 bases and J 2 bases; nucleotides not matched to a gene: 4. For the CDR3, the DNA is TGTGCCAGCAGGCACAGGGGAGCTGGAAACACCATATATTTT. It is translated as CASRHRGAGNTIYF.

V and J are TRBV27 and TRBJ2-1; D not resolved. In germline, CDR1 is MNHEY, CDR2 SMNVEV (reference sequence). The CDR3 is made up of 14 amino acids. Trimming pared 2 bases from V and 8 bases from J, leaving 13 bases between. The CDR3 DNA is TGTGCCAGCAGTTTAAACATATCCCCCCATGAGCAGTTCTTC. Protein: CASSLNISPHEQFF.